Listed below are T cell receptor beta chains from one sample, sequenced in a study of cytomegalovirus exposure and HLA in healthy donors. Assay: immunoSEQ multiplex PCR; the TCRdb copy retains only in-frame clones and omits some. The sample holds about 98,000 clones, about 90% seen once. The sequenced sample consisted of PBMCs. These receptors originate from a man aged 18 to 30 in good health and CMV-seropositive. Each CDR3 is given with its conserved first and last residue. A D gene is named only where the DNA matches it firmly. Clone size is shown for a subset of rows, as once, few, many or a class of expanded clone.

cdr3_length j_call v_call clone_size d_call cdr3_nt cdr3_aa
15 TRBJ2-2 TRBV27 NA TRBD2 TGTGCCAGCAGCCCAACTAGCGGAATCACCGGGGAGCTGTTTTTT CASSPTSGITGELFF
15 TRBJ2-7 TRBV9 NA NA TGTGCCAGCAGCGTATCGTTGGAGGTGTCCTACGAGCAGTACTTC CASSVSLEVSYEQYF
16 TRBJ2-7 TRBV5-1 once TRBD1 TGCGCCAGCAGCCATAAGGAAAGCAGGGGGCCCTACGAGCAGTACTTC CASSHKESRGPYEQYF
14 TRBJ2-7 TRBV27 once NA TGTGCCAGCAGTTTTTCGTCTCAGGGCTACGAGCAGTACTTC CASSFSSQGYEQYF
14 TRBJ1-5 TRBV7-3 NA TRBD1 TGTGCCAGCAGTACCCTCGACAGGGTTAAGCCCCAGCATTTT CASSTLDRVKPQHF
16 TRBJ2-3 TRBV5-1 NA TRBD1 TGCGCCAGCAGTGTTTTCGGGACAGGGCCCACAGATACGCAGTATTTT CASSVFGTGPTDTQYF
16 TRBJ1-3 TRBV7-6 NA NA TGTGCCAGCAGCTTAGGTTACTTCACTACTGGAAACACCATATATTTT CASSLGYFTTGNTIYF
13 TRBJ2-2 TRBV6-5 NA NA TGTGCCAGCAGAACGGAGGGGTCCGGGGAGCTGTTTTTT CASRTEGSGELFF
13 TRBJ1-5 TRBV4-2 NA NA TGTGCCAGCAGCTCAGGGAGGGAGCAGCCCCAGCATTTT CASSSGREQPQHF
14 TRBJ1-6 TRBV5-1 NA TRBD1 TGCGCCAGCAGCTTGGGTGACAGGGAATCACCCCTCCACTTT CASSLGDRESPLHF
13 TRBJ1-2 TRBV7-3 NA NA TGTGCCAGCAGGGCAGATTTCAACTATGGCTACACCTTC CASRADFNYGYTF
16 TRBJ2-7 TRBV28 NA TRBD2 TGTGCCAGCAGTTCAACTAGTAGCGGGAGGGCCTACGAGCAGTACTTC CASSSTSSGRAYEQYF
14 TRBJ1-1 TRBV6-1 NA NA TGTGCCAGCAGTGCCACAGCGGGGGACACTGAAGCTTTCTTT CASSATAGDTEAFF
18 TRBJ1-3 TRBV10-1 NA TRBD1 TGCGCCACCCGACGGGACAGGGACTCCCCGAGCTCTGGAAACACCATATATTTT CATRRDRDSPSSGNTIYF
16 TRBJ1-5 TRBV5-1 NA NA TGCGCCAGCAGCCCCGGGTTTGGGGGGATGCATCAGCCCCAGCATTTT CASSPGFGGMHQPQHF
14 TRBJ2-7 TRBV27 NA TRBD2 TGTGCCAGCAGCCAGACTAGCGGGGGTTACGAGCAGTACTTC CASSQTSGGYEQYF
13 TRBJ2-5 TRBV7-6 NA TRBD1 TGTGCCAGCAGCTTGACAGGGCCAGAGACCCAGTACTTC CASSLTGPETQYF
16 TRBJ2-1 TRBV7-9 once NA TGTGCCAGCAGCTTAGATAGCGCAAGCTCCTACAATGAGCAGTTCTTC CASSLDSASSYNEQFF
13 TRBJ2-7 TRBV27 NA NA TGTGCCAGCAGCCGCGACAGGTTATCCGAGCAGTACTTC CASSRDRLSEQYF
17 TRBJ2-7 TRBV7-9 many TRBD2 TGTGCCAGCAGCGGGCTAGCGGGAGCCGCAAGCTCCTACGAGCAGTACTTC CASSGLAGAASSYEQYF
16 TRBJ2-5 TRBV2 NA TRBD2 TGTGCCAGCATTATGCTAGCGGGGGGGTCCCAAGAGACCCAGTACTTC CASIMLAGGSQETQYF
14 TRBJ2-2 TRBV10-3 few NA TGTGCCATCAGTGAGTGGGAGAATACCGGGGAGCTGTTTTTT CAISEWENTGELFF
14 TRBJ2-1 TRBV11-3 NA NA TGTGCCAGCAGCCCGAGGGTAGCGGACAATGAGCAGTTCTTC CASSPRVADNEQFF
15 TRBJ2-1 TRBV28 NA TRBD1 TGTGCCAGCAGTCGGAGGGGGACAGGCTGGAATGAGCAGTTCTTC CASSRRGTGWNEQFF
14 TRBJ2-5 TRBV6-5 NA NA TGTGCCAGCAGTCCTCCAGGGCGCCAAGAGACCCAGTACTTC CASSPPGRQETQYF
14 TRBJ1-2 TRBV29-1 NA NA TGCAGCGTTAACAGGGATAGCTTAAACTATGGCTACACCTTC CSVNRDSLNYGYTF
16 TRBJ2-7 TRBV5-1 NA NA TGCGCCAGCAGCTTGGGACACATAGAACCAACCTACGAGCAGTACTTC CASSLGHIEPTYEQYF
15 TRBJ2-2 TRBV25-1 NA NA TGTGCCAGCAGTGATATAACAGAGAACACCGGGGAGCTGTTTTTT CASSDITENTGELFF
14 TRBJ1-2 TRBV19 NA NA TGTGCCAGTGGTTCAGGCAGGGGACCCTATGGCTACACCTTC CASGSGRGPYGYTF
12 TRBJ2-7 TRBV4-1 NA NA TGCGCCAGCAGCCAAGCAGGCTACGAGCAGTACTTC CASSQAGYEQYF
14 TRBJ1-5 TRBV11-2 NA NA TGTGCCAGCAGCTTAGCAGGGGAGGGTCAGCCCCAGCATTTT CASSLAGEGQPQHF